This T cell receptor (beta chain) was documented in a study of CD8 T cells in ankylosing spondylitis. The V and J ends lost 5 bases and 0 bases respectively, with 10 bases between them. This CDR3 contains 14 residues. From the 5' RACE reads, TCRdb called clonotypes with MiXCR, one entry per CDR3 protein. The table includes a few hundred thousand distinct CDR3 sequences, 20% to 30% detected once. This clonotype was observed many times. Its antigen is unknown. Findings and limits, study-wide: Researchers reportedly found disease-linked clones significantly enriched in matched ankylosing spondylitis synovial fluid.

The TCR comes from a male donor with ankylosing spondylitis or in good health (not recorded which). The sequencing input was blood, either unsorted or a sorted T cell fraction (not recorded which). V is TRBV12-3 or TRBV12-4 and J is TRBJ1-1; no clear D. The CDR3 reads CASSPGRMNTEAFF. The CDR3 nucleotides read TGTGCCAGCAGTCCTGGACGGATGAACACTGAAGCTTTCTTT.